Listed below are T cell receptor beta chains from one sample, sequenced in a study of cytomegalovirus exposure and HLA in healthy donors. Sequencing was performed with immunoSEQ multiplex PCR; in TCRdb, only in-frame clones are kept and a portion is missing. Among 100,000 or so clones listed, approximately 86% were seen once. Material: PBMCs. These receptors were taken from a woman aged 18-29 years in good health and CMV-seropositive. CDR3s include the opening cysteine and the closing phenylalanine or tryptophan. D genes are given only for firm matches. Only some rows state a clone size, as once, few, many or a class for expanded clones.

D gene: NA
J gene: TRBJ1-5
V gene: TRBV27
clone size: NA
CDR3 DNA: TGTGCCAGCAGTTTACGGACACCCAGGCTGGGGAGCAATCAGCCCCAGCATTTT
CDR3 protein: CASSLRTPRLGSNQPQHF

D gene: TRBD2
J gene: TRBJ2-7
V gene: TRBV2
clone size: NA
CDR3 DNA: TGTGCCAGCAGGACTAGCGGGAGCGAGCAGTACTTC
CDR3 protein: CASRTSGSEQYF

D gene: TRBD1
J gene: TRBJ2-6
V gene: TRBV2
clone size: NA
CDR3 DNA: TGTGCCAGCAGGGGGACAGGGAGTACGGTCAACGTCCTGACTTTC
CDR3 protein: CASRGTGSTVNVLTF

D gene: TRBD1
J gene: TRBJ2-2
V gene: TRBV7-3
clone size: many
CDR3 DNA: TGTGCCAGCAGCTCAAGACAGGGGCGAGAGAACACCGGGGAGCTGTTTTTT
CDR3 protein: CASSSRQGRENTGELFF

D gene: TRBD2
J gene: TRBJ2-1
V gene: TRBV11-2
clone size: NA
CDR3 DNA: TGTGCCAGCAGCTTTGGAGGGAGGGCCCTCTTCTTC
CDR3 protein: CASSFGGRALFF

D gene: NA
J gene: TRBJ1-1
V gene: TRBV14
clone size: NA
CDR3 DNA: TGTGCCAGCAGCAGCGACTGGATAAACCCTGAAGCTTTCTTT
CDR3 protein: CASSSDWINPEAFF

D gene: TRBD2
J gene: TRBJ2-2
V gene: TRBV9
clone size: NA
CDR3 DNA: TGTGCCAGCAGCGAACTAGCGGCGAACACCGGGGAGCTGTTTTTT
CDR3 protein: CASSELAANTGELFF

D gene: TRBD1
J gene: TRBJ1-2
V gene: TRBV6-5
clone size: NA
CDR3 DNA: TGTGCCAGCACCCTTACTGGACAGGGGTATGGCTACACCTTC
CDR3 protein: CASTLTGQGYGYTF

D gene: NA
J gene: TRBJ1-1
V gene: TRBV10-3
clone size: NA
CDR3 DNA: TGTGCCATCAGAGAGAGCAGGGTTGGCACTGAAGCTTTCTTT
CDR3 protein: CAIRESRVGTEAFF

D gene: NA
J gene: TRBJ2-5
V gene: TRBV6-1
clone size: NA
CDR3 DNA: TGTGCCAGCAGTGAACCACTTTGGTACCAAGAGACCCAGTACTTC
CDR3 protein: CASSEPLWYQETQYF

D gene: TRBD2
J gene: TRBJ2-7
V gene: TRBV4-2
clone size: NA
CDR3 DNA: TGTGCCAACAGCCAAGATCAGGGAACTAGCGGGTACTCCTACGAGCAGTACTTC
CDR3 protein: CANSQDQGTSGYSYEQYF

D gene: NA
J gene: TRBJ1-3
V gene: TRBV11-3
clone size: NA
CDR3 DNA: TGTGCCAGCAGCTTATCGCGTGGATTGCGGGGGCCCTCCTCTGGAAACACCATATATTTT
CDR3 protein: CASSLSRGLRGPSSGNTIYF

D gene: TRBD1
J gene: TRBJ1-1
V gene: TRBV5-3
clone size: NA
CDR3 DNA: TGTGCCAGAAGCTTGGAGGACAGGGTCGAAGCTTTCTTT
CDR3 protein: CARSLEDRVEAFF

D gene: NA
J gene: TRBJ1-5
V gene: TRBV5-5
clone size: NA
CDR3 DNA: TGTGCCAGCAGCTCCTCGGCCCCCGGGACTAACAGCAATCAGCCCCAGCATTTT
CDR3 protein: CASSSSAPGTNSNQPQHF

D gene: NA
J gene: TRBJ2-7
V gene: TRBV9
clone size: NA
CDR3 DNA: TGTGCCAGCAGCCCCCACTCGAGCTCCTACGAGCAGTACTTC
CDR3 protein: CASSPHSSSYEQYF

D gene: NA
J gene: TRBJ1-3
V gene: TRBV7-9
clone size: NA
CDR3 DNA: TGTGCCAGCAGCTTGGACGGGGGACCCGGGTATTTT
CDR3 protein: CASSLDGGPGYF

D gene: NA
J gene: TRBJ2-5
V gene: TRBV27
clone size: once
CDR3 DNA: TGTGCCAGCAGTTTATCTTCGACAGGGAGGGAGACCCAGTACTTC
CDR3 protein: CASSLSSTGRETQYF

D gene: TRBD1
J gene: TRBJ2-5
V gene: TRBV28
clone size: NA
CDR3 DNA: TGTGCCAGCAGTTTCCCCGACAGGGGAGAGACCCAGTACTTC
CDR3 protein: CASSFPDRGETQYF

D gene: TRBD2
J gene: TRBJ2-1
V gene: TRBV7-8
clone size: NA
CDR3 DNA: TGTGCCAGCAGCCTACGGACTAGCGGTTACAATGAGCAGTTCTTC
CDR3 protein: CASSLRTSGYNEQFF

D gene: NA
J gene: TRBJ1-5
V gene: TRBV4-1
clone size: NA
CDR3 DNA: TGCGCCAGCAGCCAAGATGGGGCGGTGGCAGCCCCAACCTATCAGCCCCAGCATTTT
CDR3 protein: CASSQDGAVAAPTYQPQHF

D gene: NA
J gene: TRBJ2-2
V gene: TRBV7-6
clone size: NA
CDR3 DNA: TGTGCCAGCAGCCGGGGGAAGTGGTACGGGGAGCTGTTTTTT
CDR3 protein: CASSRGKWYGELFF

D gene: TRBD1
J gene: TRBJ1-5
V gene: TRBV7-9
clone size: NA
CDR3 DNA: TGTGCCAGCAGCTTAGGGACAGGGGGCCTTAGCAATCAGCCCCAGCATTTT
CDR3 protein: CASSLGTGGLSNQPQHF

D gene: NA
J gene: TRBJ1-5
V gene: TRBV21-1
clone size: once
CDR3 DNA: TGTGCCAGCAGCAAAGTGGGACAGGGGTGTCAGCCCCAGCATTTT
CDR3 protein: CASSKVGQGCQPQHF

D gene: TRBD1
J gene: TRBJ2-5
V gene: TRBV5-1
clone size: NA
CDR3 DNA: TGCGCCAGCAGCCCCCCCGGGACAGAAGAGACCCAGTACTTC
CDR3 protein: CASSPPGTEETQYF

D gene: NA
J gene: TRBJ1-4
V gene: TRBV13
clone size: NA
CDR3 DNA: TGTGCCGTCCCGGAGGGGACTAATGAAAAACTGTTTTTT
CDR3 protein: CAVPEGTNEKLFF

D gene: TRBD1
J gene: TRBJ2-3
V gene: TRBV7-2
clone size: NA
CDR3 DNA: TGTGCCAGCAGCTTAGTCAGGGGGAACACAGATACGCAGTATTTT
CDR3 protein: CASSLVRGNTDTQYF

D gene: NA
J gene: TRBJ1-3
V gene: TRBV27
clone size: NA
CDR3 DNA: TGTGCCAGCAGTTTGTCAGAAGGAAACACCATATATTTT
CDR3 protein: CASSLSEGNTIYF

D gene: TRBD1
J gene: TRBJ1-2
V gene: TRBV10-3
clone size: NA
CDR3 DNA: TGTGCCATCAGTGATGGACAGGAAAAAGGCTACACCTTC
CDR3 protein: CAISDGQEKGYTF

D gene: NA
J gene: TRBJ1-1
V gene: TRBV29-1
clone size: NA
CDR3 DNA: TGCAGCGGGCGGGGAAATAAGAACACTGAAGCTTTCTTT
CDR3 protein: CSGRGNKNTEAFF

D gene: TRBD1
J gene: TRBJ1-5
V gene: TRBV18
clone size: NA
CDR3 DNA: TGTGCCAGCTCACCACCGATGGGACAGGGGGCGGCAAGACAGCCCCAGCATTTT
CDR3 protein: CASSPPMGQGAARQPQHF

D gene: NA
J gene: TRBJ2-5
V gene: TRBV14
clone size: NA
CDR3 DNA: TGTGCCAGCAGCCAAGATCTAGGAGAGACCCAGTACTTC
CDR3 protein: CASSQDLGETQYF

D gene: NA
J gene: TRBJ1-2
V gene: TRBV19
clone size: few
CDR3 DNA: TGTGCCAGTACCCCGAGTTGGTCCTATGGCTACACCTTC
CDR3 protein: CASTPSWSYGYTF

D gene: NA
J gene: TRBJ1-2
V gene: TRBV18
clone size: once
CDR3 DNA: TGTGCCAGCTCGCCCGAAATAGGACAGCTGTATGGCTACACCTTC
CDR3 protein: CASSPEIGQLYGYTF

D gene: NA
J gene: TRBJ2-3
V gene: TRBV5-1
clone size: NA
CDR3 DNA: TGCGCCAGCAGCACCCCATCGCAGGGGTGGACAGATACGCAGTATTTT
CDR3 protein: CASSTPSQGWTDTQYF

D gene: NA
J gene: TRBJ1-1
V gene: TRBV19
clone size: NA
CDR3 DNA: TGTGCCAGTAGTTATAGGAACACTGAAGCTTTCTTT
CDR3 protein: CASSYRNTEAFF

D gene: NA
J gene: TRBJ2-7
V gene: TRBV11-2
clone size: NA
CDR3 DNA: TGTGCCAGCAGCTTAGCTCGGGGCTACGAGCAGTACTTC
CDR3 protein: CASSLARGYEQYF

D gene: NA
J gene: TRBJ1-4
V gene: TRBV7-9
clone size: NA
CDR3 DNA: TGTGCCAGCAGTCCGACAGGTGCAACTAATGAAAAACTGTTTTTT
CDR3 protein: CASSPTGATNEKLFF

D gene: TRBD1
J gene: TRBJ1-1
V gene: TRBV19
clone size: NA
CDR3 DNA: TGTGCCAGTACTTCCTCTCGGGGGACAGCGAACACTGAAGCTTTCTTT
CDR3 protein: CASTSSRGTANTEAFF

D gene: TRBD1
J gene: TRBJ1-2
V gene: TRBV9
clone size: NA
CDR3 DNA: TGTGCCAGCAGCCCTACAGGGGGCAGTGGCTACACCTTC
CDR3 protein: CASSPTGGSGYTF

D gene: NA
J gene: TRBJ1-4
V gene: TRBV5-6
clone size: NA
CDR3 DNA: TGTGCCAGCAGCCCAACCCAGGCGCTCAATGAAAAACTGTTTTTT
CDR3 protein: CASSPTQALNEKLFF